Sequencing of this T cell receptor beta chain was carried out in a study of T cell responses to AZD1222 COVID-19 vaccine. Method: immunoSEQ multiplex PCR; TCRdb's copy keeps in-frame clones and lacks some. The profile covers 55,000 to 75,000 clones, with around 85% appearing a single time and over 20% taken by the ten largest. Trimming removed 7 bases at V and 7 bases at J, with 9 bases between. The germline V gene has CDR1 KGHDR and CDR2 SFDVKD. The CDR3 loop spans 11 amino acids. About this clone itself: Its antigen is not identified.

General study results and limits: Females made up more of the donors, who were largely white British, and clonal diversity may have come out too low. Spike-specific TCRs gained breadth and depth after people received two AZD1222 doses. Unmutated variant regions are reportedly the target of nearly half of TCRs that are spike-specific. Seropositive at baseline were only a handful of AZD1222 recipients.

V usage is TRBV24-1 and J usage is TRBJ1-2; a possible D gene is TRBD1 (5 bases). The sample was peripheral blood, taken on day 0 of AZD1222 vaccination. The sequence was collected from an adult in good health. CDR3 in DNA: TGTGCCACCAGCGGGGACGGTGGCTACACCTTC. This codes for CATSGDGGYTF.